A selection of T cell receptor beta chains follows, all from one sample in a study of vaccination and CD4 T cells after COVID-19. For these receptors, no antigen is known. Using its own MiXCR run on the PCR reads, TCRdb lists one record per CDR3 protein. The data hold about 6,900 distinct CDR3 sequences, with less than 30% observed a single time. The specimen sequenced was CD4+ T cells from blood, cultured in vitro. All receptors derive from a human donor in good health. The CDR3 runs from the conserved cysteine through the conserved F or W. The D gene is left open where the match is weak. The size of a clone is reported for some rows only, either as once, few or many, or as a class for expanded clones.

j_call clone_size cdr3_length v_call d_call cdr3_aa cdr3_nt
TRBJ2-2 NA 15 TRBV24-1 NA CATQADGGGIGELFF TGTGCCACCCAAGCGGATGGAGGGGGAATCGGGGAGCTGTTTTTT
TRBJ2-5 NA 12 TRBV15 NA CATSRDIEAQYF TGTGCCACCAGCAGAGATATAGAGGCCCAGTACTTC
TRBJ1-1 medium-sized 16 TRBV7-2 NA CASSLGGGFRRTEAFF TGTGCCAGCAGCTTAGGCGGAGGGTTTAGGAGGACTGAAGCTTTCTTT
TRBJ1-2 NA 12 TRBV20-1 NA CSASRGNYGYTF TGCAGTGCCAGCAGGGGTAACTATGGCTACACCTTC
TRBJ2-1 few 12 TRBV18 NA CASSPSLEGQFF TGTGCCAGCTCACCGTCCCTCGAGGGGCAGTTCTTC
TRBJ2-5 few 15 TRBV11-2 TRBD2 CASRTPLAGQETQYF TGTGCCAGCAGAACACCACTAGCGGGCCAAGAGACCCAGTACTTC
TRBJ2-7 once 15 TRBV20-1 NA CSARDLGGSSYEQYF TGCAGTGCTCGAGACCTGGGGGGTAGCTCCTACGAGCAGTACTTC
TRBJ1-5 few 13 TRBV28 NA CASSPDSNQPQHF TGTGCCAGCAGCCCGGACAGCAATCAGCCCCAGCATTTT
TRBJ2-1 NA 13 TRBV7-9 NA CASSLNEQDSQFF TGTGCCAGCAGCTTAAACGAGCAGGACTCACAGTTCTTC
TRBJ2-5 NA 12 TRBV11-2 NA CASSPEGETQYF TGTGCTAGCAGCCCCGAGGGAGAGACCCAGTACTTC
TRBJ2-3 NA 13 TRBV25-1 TRBD2 CASSGRGGGYKYF TGTGCCAGCAGTGGCCGGGGGGGGGGGTACAAGTATTTT
TRBJ1-5 few 15 TRBV6-1 NA CASSPRAGGNQPQHF TGTGCCAGCAGTCCCCGGGCGGGTGGCAATCAGCCCCAGCATTTT
TRBJ2-7 NA 14 TRBV10-3 TRBD2 CAITSGLASYEQYF TGTGCCATCACCTCGGGACTAGCGTCCTACGAGCAGTACTTC
TRBJ1-1 NA 16 TRBV14 NA CASSQVRPGAGTEAFF TGTGCCAGCAGCCAAGTCCGTCCGGGGGCCGGGACTGAAGCTTTCTTT
TRBJ2-3 NA 13 TRBV6-1 NA CASSGSATDTQYF TGTGCCAGCAGTGGAAGTGCCACAGATACGCAGTATTTT
TRBJ1-1 NA 14 TRBV18 NA CASSPRGLDTEAFF TGTGCCAGCTCACCCAGGGGATTGGACACTGAAGCTTTCTTT
TRBJ2-7 few 15 TRBV6-1 NA CASSPRSDTHYEQYF TGTGCCAGCAGTCCCCGATCGGACACCCACTACGAGCAGTACTTC
TRBJ2-3 few 11 TRBV29-1 NA CSVEGADTQYF TGCAGCGTTGAAGGGGCAGATACGCAGTATTTT
TRBJ2-2 few 14 TRBV6-4 NA CASSDGTNTGELFF TGTGCCAGCAGTGACGGGACTAACACCGGGGAGCTGTTTTTT
TRBJ1-2 few 16 TRBV6-5 TRBD1 CASSSWTGGVNYGYTF TGTGCCAGCAGTTCATGGACAGGGGGCGTCAACTATGGCTACACCTTC
TRBJ2-4 large 14 TRBV20-1 NA CSASMELAKNIQYF TGCAGTGCCTCCATGGAACTAGCCAAAAACATTCAGTACTTC
TRBJ2-3 NA 13 TRBV12-3/TRBV12-4 NA CASSLRGTDTQYF TGTGCCAGCAGTTTAAGGGGGACAGATACGCAGTATTTT
TRBJ2-5 few 15 TRBV20-1 TRBD2 CSASRTSGGAETQYF TGCAGTGCTAGCCGGACTAGCGGGGGGGCAGAGACCCAGTACTTC
TRBJ1-3 NA 15 TRBV7-6 NA CASSPLLGEGNTIYF TGTGCCAGCAGCCCCCTCCTTGGGGAAGGAAACACCATATATTTT
TRBJ2-1 few 15 TRBV7-3 NA CASSLDQGGYNEQFF TGTGCCAGCAGCTTAGACCAGGGGGGGTACAATGAGCAGTTCTTC
TRBJ1-1 few 16 TRBV7-8 NA CASSFFAVHMNTEAFF TGTGCCAGCAGCTTCTTTGCAGTACACATGAACACTGAAGCTTTCTTT
TRBJ1-6 few 18 TRBV11-2 TRBD1 CASSFDGGWDRGNSPLHF TGTGCCAGCAGCTTTGACGGCGGCTGGGACAGAGGCAATTCACCCCTCCACTTT
TRBJ2-2 few 12 TRBV29-1 NA CSASHRTGELFF TGCAGCGCCTCGCATCGTACCGGGGAGCTGTTTTTT
TRBJ2-1 medium-sized 15 TRBV19 TRBD1 CASRRTGDSYNEQFF TGTGCCAGTAGGCGGACAGGGGACTCCTACAATGAGCAGTTCTTC
TRBJ1-2 few 14 TRBV6-1 TRBD1 CASRTGTANYGYTF TGTGCCAGCAGGACCGGGACAGCTAACTATGGCTACACCTTC
TRBJ2-7 NA 14 TRBV14 TRBD2 CASSQFGGGGEQYF TGTGCCAGCAGCCAGTTCGGGGGGGGAGGCGAGCAGTACTTC
TRBJ1-2 NA 14 TRBV5-6 NA CASSPGREVYGYTF TGTGCCAGCAGCCCCGGCAGGGAAGTCTATGGCTACACCTTC
TRBJ2-1 NA 14 TRBV7-7 TRBD2 CASSLSGEYNEQFF TGTGCTAGCAGCCTTAGCGGGGAGTACAATGAGCAGTTCTTC
TRBJ1-5 NA 18 TRBV6-1 TRBD1 CASSGGTGGAGSNQPQHF TGTGCCAGCAGTGGGGGGACAGGGGGCGCAGGGAGCAATCAGCCCCAGCATTTT
TRBJ2-2 NA 14 TRBV7-3 TRBD2 CASSRGGDTGELFF TGTGCCAGCAGCCGCGGGGGGGACACCGGGGAGCTGTTTTTT
TRBJ2-5 NA 15 TRBV15 NA CATSRARDHQETQYF TGTGCCACCAGCAGAGCTCGGGACCATCAAGAGACCCAGTACTTC
TRBJ2-2 NA 15 TRBV6-4 NA CASRLTATNTGELFF TGTGCCAGCAGACTGACAGCGACGAACACCGGGGAGCTGTTTTTT
TRBJ1-1 few 10 TRBV12-5 NA CASGSAEAFF TGTGCTAGTGGTTCCGCTGAAGCTTTCTTT
TRBJ1-2 medium-sized 12 TRBV6-1 NA CASRDSPGGYTF TGTGCCAGCAGGGATTCCCCTGGAGGCTACACCTTC